These 3 T cell receptor beta chains share one sample of origin, sequenced in a study of cytomegalovirus exposure and HLA in healthy donors. PCR involved 60 Vbeta and 13 Jbeta primers. The repertoire was sequenced with immunoSEQ multiplex PCR; TCRdb's copy has only in-frame clones and lacks some. The table shows around 140,000 clones, with roughly 89% occurring only once. The sequenced material came from PBMCs. Receptors originate from a woman in her thirties in good health and CMV-seronegative.

The chain joins TRBV19 to TRBJ1-5; no reliable D call. CDR1 is LNHDA, CDR2 SQIVND, per germline (reference sequence). The V end was cut by 7 bases, the J end by 0 bases, with 10 bases between. The length of the CDR3 is 14 residues. The CDR3 protein is CASKEYYSNQPQHF. The CDR3, as DNA: TGTGCCAGTAAGGAGTACTATAGCAATCAGCCCCAGCATTTT.

This chain joins TRBV9 and TRBJ2-1; the match to TRBD2 covers 8 bases. The length of the CDR3 is 16 residues. Germline V gene data show CDR1 as SGDLS and CDR2 as YYNGEE. The J segment lost 9 bases and the V segment lost 3 bases, leaving 14 bases of the junction unmatched. The CDR3 is CASSALADPPSGEQFF. In DNA, the CDR3 is TGTGCCAGCAGCGCACTAGCGGATCCCCCCTCGGGTGAGCAGTTCTTC.

The chain links TRBV5-5 to TRBJ2-2, with D perhaps TRBD2 (6 bases). V lost 0 bases and J 1 base, leaving 16 bases between the germline ends. This CDR3 has 18 amino acids. Germline values: CDR1 SGHKS, CDR2 YYEKEE (reference sequence). The DNA for the CDR3 is TGTGCCAGCAGCTTGGGGCCGAGGAGGGGATGGAACACCGGGGAGCTGTTTTTT. Translating gives CASSLGPRRGWNTGELFF.